Listed below are T cell receptor beta chains from one sample, sequenced in a study of T-cell reconstitution after alpha-beta-depleted transplantation in children. TCRdb used MiXCR to reprocess the PCR reads, holding one entry per CDR3 protein. The sample has 480,000 or so distinct CDR3 sequences, about 10% seen once; the top ten hold 2%. This specimen was PBMCs, taken before TCRalphabeta/CD19-depleted stem cell transplant. The receptors stem from a child under 10 years old with inherited bone marrow failure, due to receive a stem cell transplant. Both conserved end residues are part of each CDR3. D genes are given only for firm matches. Only some rows state a clone size, as once, few, many or a class for expanded clones.

D	V	size	length	J	DNA	CDR3
TRBD1	TRBV9	many	16	TRBJ2-2	TGTGCCAGCAGCGTAGGAGGGACAGGGGCCACCGGGGAGCTGTTTTTT	CASSVGGTGATGELFF
.	TRBV7-2	many	14	TRBJ2-7	TGTGCCAGCAGCTTAGGGACCCTACCCCACGAGCAGTACTTC	CASSLGTLPHEQYF
.	TRBV20-1	many	12	TRBJ1-1	TGCAGTGCTAGAGCAGGGGTAGATGAAGCTTTCTTT	CSARAGVDEAFF
TRBD1	TRBV7-7	.	14	TRBJ2-3	TGTGCTAGCAGCCCCCGGACAGGCGGGGATACGCAGTATTTT	CASSPRTGGDTQYF
TRBD1	TRBV7-2	few	15	TRBJ1-4	TGTGCCAGCACCCTTCTGGGGCAGGGGGCTGAAAAACTGTTTTTT	CASTLLGQGAEKLFF
TRBD2	TRBV27	.	15	TRBJ2-3	TGTGCCAGCAGTCCTCTAGCGGGGCGGGTAGATACGCAGTATTTT	CASSPLAGRVDTQYF
.	TRBV2	many	11	TRBJ1-1	TGTGCCAGTGCCTTTGACACTGAAGCTTTCTTT	CASAFDTEAFF
.	TRBV4-3	many	16	TRBJ2-5	TGCGCCAGCAGCCAAGGGCACAGGTTGTGGGAAGAGACCCAGTACTTC	CASSQGHRLWEETQYF
TRBD2	TRBV12-3/TRBV12-4	many	16	TRBJ2-7	TGTGCCAGCAGCCCCCCGGCGCGGGAGTCCGACTACGAGCAGTACTTC	CASSPPARESDYEQYF
TRBD2	TRBV13	many	15	TRBJ2-5	TGTGCCAGCAGGCGGACTAGCGGATTACAAGAGACCCAGTACTTC	CASRRTSGLQETQYF
.	TRBV20-1	.	12	TRBJ1-2	TGCAGTGCTATCCAGGGGTTTTTAGGCTACACCTTC	CSAIQGFLGYTF
.	TRBV29-1	many	14	TRBJ2-1	TGCAGCGTCGACACTCAGGGAACGAGAAATGAGCAGTTCTTC	CSVDTQGTRNEQFF
TRBD1	TRBV4-2	many	15	TRBJ1-2	TGTGCCAGCAGCCAAGACCCAGACAGGGGAAGGGGCTACACCTTC	CASSQDPDRGRGYTF
.	TRBV5-6	few	13	TRBJ2-7	TGTGCCAGCAGCTTGGGGCCTCAAGAGTCGCAGTACTTC	CASSLGPQESQYF
TRBD2	TRBV7-2	.	16	TRBJ2-1	TGTGCCAGCAGCCCTCGAGCGGGAGCGAGCTACAATGAGCAGTTCTTC	CASSPRAGASYNEQFF
TRBD2	TRBV12-3/TRBV12-4	many	14	TRBJ2-2	TGTGCCAGCAGTTTAGCGGGAGGGCCCGGGGAGCTGTTTTTT	CASSLAGGPGELFF
.	TRBV3-1	many	14	TRBJ1-1	TGTGCCAGCAGCCAGATCGATGGGACTACAAAAGCTTTCTTT	CASSQIDGTTKAFF
.	TRBV5-6	few	15	TRBJ1-5	TGTGCCAGCAGCTTGGGAGGGGGAATCAATCAGCCCCAGCATTTT	CASSLGGGINQPQHF
.	TRBV11-2	many	12	TRBJ1-4	TGTGCCAGCAGCTCGATGGGGGAAAAACTGTTTTTT	CASSSMGEKLFF
TRBD2	TRBV12-3/TRBV12-4	many	17	TRBJ2-7	TGTGCCAGCAGTTCGGTCGGGGTAGGACTAGCGGGATACGAGCAGTACTTC	CASSSVGVGLAGYEQYF
TRBD2	TRBV7-2	many	16	TRBJ2-7	TGTGCCAGCAGCTTAGTGAGCGGGGGGAGCTCCTACGAGCAGTACTTC	CASSLVSGGSSYEQYF
TRBD1	TRBV5-5	few	15	TRBJ1-6	TGTGCCAGCAGCCCCAGACAGGGTGAGAATTCACCCCTCCACTTT	CASSPRQGENSPLHF
TRBD2	TRBV7-6	many	15	TRBJ2-7	TGTGCCAGCAGTTCTCCTAGCGGGGGCACCTACGAGCAGTACTTC	CASSSPSGGTYEQYF
.	TRBV6-1	.	15	TRBJ2-1	TGTGCCAGCAGTACCCTCGGGGGCGTGAACAATGAGCAGTTCTTC	CASSTLGGVNNEQFF
TRBD2	TRBV12-3/TRBV12-4	few	16	TRBJ2-1	TGTGCCAGCAGTTTGGGGCTAGCGGGCAGATGGAATGAGCAGTTCTTC	CASSLGLAGRWNEQFF
.	TRBV24-1	many	15	TRBJ2-3	TGTGCCACCAGTGACCCGGACGGAGGCACAGATACGCAGTATTTT	CATSDPDGGTDTQYF
.	TRBV12-3/TRBV12-4	many	15	TRBJ2-6	TGTGCCAGCAGTCCCTGGAGCTCTGGGGCCAACGTCCTGACTTTC	CASSPWSSGANVLTF
TRBD2	TRBV28	many	15	TRBJ2-2	TGTGCCAGCAGTTTTGGCGGGAGATTCATCGGGGAGCTGTTTTTT	CASSFGGRFIGELFF
.	TRBV20-1	many	13	TRBJ2-1	TGCAGTGTCCGGGACTCGCCGTACAATGAGCAGTTCTTC	CSVRDSPYNEQFF
.	TRBV30	many	15	TRBJ2-7	TGTGCCTGGAGTAATGGGGAAAGGGGGTCCTACGAGCAGTACTTC	CAWSNGERGSYEQYF
.	TRBV27	many	14	TRBJ2-1	TGTGCCAGCAGTTTAAGAGGGCCCCACAATGAGCAGTTCTTC	CASSLRGPHNEQFF
.	TRBV11-2	.	15	TRBJ2-7	TGTGCCAGCAGCTCCTCTCCCGGGACTCCCTACGAGCAGTACTTC	CASSSSPGTPYEQYF
TRBD1	TRBV27	many	15	TRBJ1-2	TGTGCCAGCAGTTTACTCTGGACAGGAGGAGAGGGCTACACCTTC	CASSLLWTGGEGYTF